The T cell receptor (beta chain) described here comes from a study of T cells in Graves' hyperthyroidism and ophthalmopathy. Findings and caveats of the study: The authors' 13 V-J model separated ophthalmopathy from stable hyperthyroidism. Model predictions of ophthalmopathy came a median approximately 6 months before onset.

The authors deemed Graves' hyperthyroidism stable absent ophthalmopathy progression within 18 months. From 8.5 to 10 ml of fresh peripheral blood, PBMCs were isolated. RNA transcripts yielded amplified TCR beta CDR3 regions. HTBI primers were employed in a first-round RT-PCR of the TCR CDR3. TCRdb re-derived calls from the multiplex PCR reads in MiXCR, one entry per CDR3 protein. The table includes around 430,000 distinct CDR3 sequences, about 15% detected once. Germline loops: CDR1 SNHLY, CDR2 FYNNEI. Trimming left V 7 bases short and J 2 bases short, with 15 bases between. The CDR3 totals 14 residues. This clonotype was seen a few times. The target antigen is unknown.

The gene calls are TRBV2 and TRBJ2-7; TRBD1 or TRBD2 may be the D gene (5 bases each). The sequencing sample was made of blood. The source of this sequence is a woman between 25 and 40 years old with Graves' hyperthyroidism. Written as DNA, the CDR3 is TGTGCCAGCAAGTACGGGGCGGATCCCTACGAGCAGTACTTC. This translates into CASKYGADPYEQYF.